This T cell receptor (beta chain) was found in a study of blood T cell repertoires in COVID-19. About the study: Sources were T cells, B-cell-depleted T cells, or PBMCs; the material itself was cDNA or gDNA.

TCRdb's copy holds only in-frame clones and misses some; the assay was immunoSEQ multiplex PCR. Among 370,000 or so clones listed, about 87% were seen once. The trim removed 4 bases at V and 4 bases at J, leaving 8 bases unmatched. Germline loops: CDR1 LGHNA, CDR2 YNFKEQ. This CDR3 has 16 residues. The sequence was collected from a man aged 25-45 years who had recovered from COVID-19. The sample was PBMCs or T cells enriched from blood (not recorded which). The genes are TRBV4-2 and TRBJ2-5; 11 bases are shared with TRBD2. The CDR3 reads CASSLSAGTSGETQYF. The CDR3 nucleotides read TGTGCCAGCAGCCTCTCAGCCGGGACTAGCGGAGAGACCCAGTACTTC.